Given below is one TCR beta chain in context. The sample holds a few counts of this clonotype. The antigen it binds to is not known. Possible read error: a much larger clone is one base away. The record originates from a study of tumor and adjacent non-tumor tissue in lung cancer (dated by TCRdb to between 2018 and 2020). Broadly, across the study: Of the cohort, 11 to 12 patients had adenocarcinoma, 2 had squamous cell carcinoma and 1 had small cell lung cancer. Among the approximately 15 patients, ages ranged from roughly 31 to 76 years, approximately ten were men and 5 were women, and disease was TNM stage I to III. In total, sequencing yielded 95 million to 150 million productive TCRbeta reads, which works out to an average of around 4.2 million reads per sample. The study compared bulk TCRbeta repertoires from lung tumor tissue and matched distant non-tumor lung tissue of over 13 lung cancer patients. A few dozen paired specimens, one tumor and one normal lung sample per patient, were profiled by TCRbeta CDR3 sequencing. The study at large found these results: Significantly higher TCR diversity (inverse Simpson) was observed in tumor tissue than in normal lung tissue (approximately 430 vs 150, P = 0.0075, Mann-Whitney U test). Neither the sequencing platform nor unique molecular identifiers are named or mentioned anywhere in the methods. The top 100 clones made up a significantly larger cumulative share of the repertoire in normal lung than in tumor tissue. Significantly higher TCR diversity was found in younger patients, and higher tumor TCR diversity was associated with shorter overall and disease-free survival. Only roughly 14 patients were in the cohort, and the authors stated that larger samples and more detailed clinical data are needed. Because peripheral blood was not sequenced, the blood TCRbeta repertoires of the lung cancer patients in the study went unexamined.

RNA was isolated from bulk unsorted tissue, and RNA quality was assessed with a NanoDrop ND-1000 and an Agilent 2100. For the normal lung samples, distant non-tumor tissue was collected more than 3 cm away from the tumor edge. All donors had newly diagnosed lung cancer, had not received prior chemotherapy, and were admitted for thoracic surgery in China between August and November 2014. Patients with previous radiotherapy or chemotherapy, or with another concurrent cancer, were excluded from the study. Surgical tissue pieces of about 1-2.1 cm3 were preserved in RNAlater solution and were kept at -80 degrees C until use. The library was produced with multiplex PCR. TCRdb lists the instrument as Illumina HiSeq 2500. TCRbeta libraries were constructed through three rounds of nested PCR with primers (Table S4) according to protocols adapted from ARM-PCR. PCR products of 200-500 bp were gel-excised and purified with the QIAquick gel extraction kit before sequencing. Per the original workflow: Reads were cleaned using Trimmomatic, were merged into complete CDR3 sequences using FLASH, and were assigned to V(D)J germline segments using MiTCR. VDJtools was used to compute clonal diversity as the inverse Simpson's index. In-frame sequences lacking a premature stop codon were counted as productive reads. The raw public reads went through TCRdb reprocessing: fastp at Q25, MiXCR clone calling, in-frame beta chains kept. Rows matching on CDR3 protein sequence are summarized as one entry with the most common DNA and genes. What appears here as the V and J calls and clone size reflects TCRdb's work, not the paper's. The sample table shows around 80,000 distinct CDR3 sequences, and approximately 80% are seen once. About half of the sample lies in the top ten.

V is reduced by 3 bases and J by 8 bases, leaving a spacing of 13 bases between them. The CDR3 numbers 13 residues from cysteine through phenylalanine. The entry retains the CDR3 DNA only, 39 bases that are in frame from base 1. This TCR came from a man aged 60 to 75 with non-small cell lung cancer. The V gene is TRBV12-3 or TRBV12-4 and the J gene is TRBJ1-2; the D gene is perhaps TRBD1, from 6 matching bases. The specimen was distant non-tumor lung tissue. At the DNA level, the sequence is TGTGCCAGCAGTTTCCGACAGGTGCACGGCTACACCTTC. Translated, it reads CASSFRQVHGYTF.